These 15 T cell receptor beta chains were sequenced from one sample in a study of T cells in Graves' hyperthyroidism and ophthalmopathy. TCR beta CDR3 sequences were amplified from RNA transcripts. The HTBI set primed first-round TCR CDR3 RT-PCR. TCRdb reprocessed the multiplex PCR reads via MiXCR and lists one record per CDR3 protein. The sample records 500,000 to 800,000 distinct CDR3 sequences, roughly 45% being singletons. The sequenced sample was peripheral blood or thyroid tissue (not recorded which). The receptors were sampled from an adult man with Graves' disease, either hyperthyroidism or ophthalmopathy (not recorded which).

This clonotype was detected a few times. The gene calls are TRBV20-1 and TRBJ1-5; TRBD1 agrees at 11 bases. This CDR3 is 16 amino acids long. Trimming took 1 base from V and 6 from J; bases not matched to a gene: 8. The germline CDR1 and CDR2 sequences are DFQATT and SNEGSKA (reference sequence). The CDR3 nucleotides read TGCAGTGCTAGAGCGGACAGGGGGCTTGGTTTTCAGCCCCAGCATTTT. This encodes CSARADRGLGFQPQHF.

J is TRBJ1-5 and V is TRBV20-1; 8 bases line up with TRBD1. Germline loops: CDR1 DFQATT, CDR2 SNEGSKA (reference sequence). V dropped 4 bases and J dropped 7; count of bases not matched to a gene: 6. The CDR3 is 13 residues long. The CDR3 coding sequence is TGCAGTGCTAAGGACAGGGTGGAACAGCCCCAGCATTTT. Amino acids: CSAKDRVEQPQHF.

This clonotype occurred many times. The chain uses TRBV12-3 or TRBV12-4 and TRBJ1-2, with D hard to call. V lost 6 bases and J lost 4, with 15 bases in between. This CDR3 contains 14 residues. Here the CDR3 DNA reads TGTGCCAGCAGCTTAACGGGAGGCGGCTATGGCTACACCTTC. It translates to CASSLTGGGYGYTF.

This clonotype has ten or more counts. The chain joins TRBV5-1 to TRBJ1-6; D not resolved. This CDR3 comprises 12 residues. Germline assignment: CDR1 SGHRS and CDR2 YFSETQ. V lost 2 bases and J lost 11, with 8 bases in between. The CDR3 bases are TGCGCCAGCAGCTTTTTGGGCCCACCCCTCCACTTT. Its translation: CASSFLGPPLHF.

The rearrangement joins TRBV2 to TRBJ1-1; 7 bases are a match to TRBD1. With V trimmed by 1 base and J by 5 bases, 13 bases remained unmatched. The CDR3 runs 17 residues. Germline V gives CDR1 SNHLY, CDR2 FYNNEI. CDR3 in DNA: TGTGCCAGCAGTGAAGGCTGGGGGTCGACAGGGAAGACTGAAGCTTTCTTT. Translating gives CASSEGWGSTGKTEAFF.

Points on this clonotype: A much larger clone sits a single nucleotide away, making a read error possible. J is TRBJ1-3 and V is TRBV20-1; the D gene is possibly TRBD1 (5 bases). This CDR3 has 11 amino acids. V shed 6 bases and J shed 14 bases, with 17 bases lying between them. The V gene's germline CDR1 is DFQATT and CDR2 SNEGSKA (reference sequence). The CDR3 sequence is CSATQGYDLYF. The CDR3 region has the DNA TGCAGTGCAACCCAGGGTTACGACTTATATTTT.

In regard to this clonotype: A single base separates this from a much larger clone, so it may be a read error. The chain combines TRBV12-3 or TRBV12-4 with TRBJ1-5; no clear D gene. V was clipped by 6 bases and J by 2 bases, with 11 bases between them. The CDR3 is 14 amino acids. The CDR3 region has the DNA TGTGCCAGCAGGAGTCTGGGTGGCAATCAGCCCCAGCATTTT. Translating it yields CASRSLGGNQPQHF.

This clonotype was counted ten times or more. The rearrangement joins TRBV2 to TRBJ2-7; TRBD2 matches 7 bases. The germline gives CDR1 SNHLY, CDR2 FYNNEI. CDR3 length: 12 residues. The V segment lost 4 bases and the J segment 7 bases; nucleotides outside the gene matches: 4. CDR3 region: CASSGTSAEQYF. The CDR3 DNA reads as TGTGCCAGCAGTGGGACTAGTGCGGAGCAGTACTTC.

The V gene is TRBV20-1, the J gene TRBJ2-5; D is possibly TRBD1 or TRBD2 (5 bases each). The germline gives CDR1 DFQATT, CDR2 SNEGSKA (reference sequence). The CDR3 has 14 amino acids. V was cut by 0 bases and J by 1 base, with 9 bases left in between. CDR3: CSAREGVAQETQYF. CDR3 bases: TGCAGTGCTAGAGAGGGGGTCGCCCAAGAGACCCAGTACTTC.

This clonotype was seen a few times. V usage is TRBV10-3 and J usage is TRBJ1-5; D gene ambiguous. The CDR3 spans 15 residues. V was pared by 2 bases and J by 11 bases, with 19 bases between. CDR1 and CDR2 from the germline V gene are ENHRY and SYGVKD. The CDR3 protein is CAISENQVSSSTQHF. In DNA form, the CDR3 reads TGTGCCATCAGTGAGAATCAGGTGTCTAGTTCGACCCAGCATTTT.

The rearrangement joins TRBV2 to TRBJ1-2, with 7 bases identical to TRBD1. CDR1 is SNHLY, CDR2 FYNNEI, per germline. The CDR3 covers 12 residues. V shed 5 bases, J shed 7 bases, and the junction held 4 bases outside the gene matches. CDR3 sequence (DNA): TGTGCCAGCAGTTTCAGGGGGATTGGCTACACCTTC. Translation gives CASSFRGIGYTF.

This clonotype was detected many times. This sequence joins TRBV10-3 and TRBJ1-1; D not resolved. The CDR3 extends over 14 amino acids. Germline V gene sequence: CDR1 ENHRY, CDR2 SYGVKD. V lost 2 bases and J lost 7, with 14 bases in between. The CDR3, as DNA: TGTGCCATCAGTGAGCCCCAGAGACGAATTGAAGCTTTCTTT. This sequence encodes CAISEPQRRIEAFF.

The chain joins TRBV9 to TRBJ1-6, with 8 bases that match TRBD1. V gave up 0 bases and J gave up 10 bases; unmatched junction bases: 6. The V gene's germline CDR1 is SGDLS and CDR2 YYNGEE. This CDR3 comprises 15 residues. The CDR3 nucleotides are TGTGCCAGCAGCGTAGGACAGGGGATGGAGTCACCCCTCCACTTT. Translated, it gives CASSVGQGMESPLHF.

In this sample, this clonotype turned up a few times. The J gene is TRBJ2-5, the V gene TRBV7-8; tentative D call: TRBD1 (6 bases). CDR3 size: 14 residues. Germline V gene lookup returns CDR1 SGHVS and CDR2 FQNEAQ. V was clipped by 2 bases and J by 6 bases, with 13 bases between them. The CDR3 DNA follows: TGTGCCAGCAGCTTAAAACAGGGTGTAAAGACCCAGTACTTC. Translated, it gives CASSLKQGVKTQYF. Complete variable domain (other parts from reference TRBV7-8 and TRBJ2-5): GAGVSQSPRYKVAKRGQDVALRCDPISGHVSLFWYQQALGQGPEFLTYFQNEAQLDKSGLPSDRFFAERPEGSVSTLKIQRTQQEDSAVYLCASSLKQGVKTQYFGPGTRLLVL.

This clonotype was seen a few times. Because the CDR3 is missing its conserved closing phenylalanine or tryptophan, this is likely a read error. CDR3 sequence: CATLTGDYGYTL. The CDR3 DNA reads as TGTGCCACCTTGACAGGGGATTATGGCTACACCCTC. The gene calls are TRBV2 and TRBJ1-2; 8 nucleotides agree with TRBD1. CDR3 size: 12 residues. CDR1 and CDR2 from the germline V gene are SNHLY and FYNNEI. The V segment lost 10 bases and the J segment 5 bases; nucleotides outside the gene matches: 6.